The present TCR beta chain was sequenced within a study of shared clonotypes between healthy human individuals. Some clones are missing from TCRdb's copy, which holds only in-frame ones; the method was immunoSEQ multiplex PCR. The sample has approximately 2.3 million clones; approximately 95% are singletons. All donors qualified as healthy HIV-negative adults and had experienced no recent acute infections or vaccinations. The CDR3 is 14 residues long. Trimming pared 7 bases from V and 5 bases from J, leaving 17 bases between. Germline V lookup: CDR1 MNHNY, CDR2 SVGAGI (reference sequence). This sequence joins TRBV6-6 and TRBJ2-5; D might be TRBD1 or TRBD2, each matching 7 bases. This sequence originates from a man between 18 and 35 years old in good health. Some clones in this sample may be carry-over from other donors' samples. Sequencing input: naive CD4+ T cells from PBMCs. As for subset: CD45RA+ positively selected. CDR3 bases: TGTGCCAGCACCTTTCAGGGGGGGTCTGAGACCCAGTACTTC. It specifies CASTFQGGSETQYF.